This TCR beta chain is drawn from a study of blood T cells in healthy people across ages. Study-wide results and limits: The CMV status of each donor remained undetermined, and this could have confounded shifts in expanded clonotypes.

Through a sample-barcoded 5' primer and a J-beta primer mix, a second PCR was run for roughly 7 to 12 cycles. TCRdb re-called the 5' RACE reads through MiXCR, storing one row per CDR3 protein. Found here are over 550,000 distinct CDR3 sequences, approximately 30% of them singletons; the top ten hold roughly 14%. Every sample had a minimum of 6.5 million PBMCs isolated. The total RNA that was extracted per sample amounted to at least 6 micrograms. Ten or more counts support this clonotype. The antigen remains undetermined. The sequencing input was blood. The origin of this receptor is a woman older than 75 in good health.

CDR3 loop: CASSARDRGNTEAFF. DNA of the CDR3: TGTGCCAGCAGTGCCCGGGACAGGGGGAACACTGAAGCTTTCTTT. The chain employs TRBV12-3 or TRBV12-4 and TRBJ1-1; 10 bases match TRBD1. V lost 5 bases, J lost 1 base, and 4 bases stayed unmatched. This CDR3 has 15 amino acids.